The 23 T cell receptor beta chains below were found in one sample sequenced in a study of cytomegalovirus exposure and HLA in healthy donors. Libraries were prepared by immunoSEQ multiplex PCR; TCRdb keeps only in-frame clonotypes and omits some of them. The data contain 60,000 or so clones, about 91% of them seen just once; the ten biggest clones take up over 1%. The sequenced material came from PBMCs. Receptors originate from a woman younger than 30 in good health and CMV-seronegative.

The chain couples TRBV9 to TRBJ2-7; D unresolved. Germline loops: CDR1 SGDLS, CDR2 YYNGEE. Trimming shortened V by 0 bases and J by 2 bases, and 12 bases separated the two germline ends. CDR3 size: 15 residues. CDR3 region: CASSVGQATTYEQYF. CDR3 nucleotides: TGTGCCAGCAGCGTAGGCCAGGCCACGACCTACGAGCAGTACTTC. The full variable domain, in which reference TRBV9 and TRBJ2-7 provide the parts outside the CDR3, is DSGVTQTPKHLITATGQRVTLRCSPRSGDLSVYWYQQSLDQGLQFLIQYYNGEERAKGNILERFSAQQFPDLHSELNLSSLELGDSALYFCASSVGQATTYEQYFGPGTRLTVT.

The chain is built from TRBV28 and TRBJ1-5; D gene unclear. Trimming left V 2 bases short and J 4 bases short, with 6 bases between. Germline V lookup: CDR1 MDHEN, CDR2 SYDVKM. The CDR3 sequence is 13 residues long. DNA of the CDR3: TGTGCCAGCAGTTTACAGGCTAATCAGCCCCAGCATTTT. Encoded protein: CASSLQANQPQHF.

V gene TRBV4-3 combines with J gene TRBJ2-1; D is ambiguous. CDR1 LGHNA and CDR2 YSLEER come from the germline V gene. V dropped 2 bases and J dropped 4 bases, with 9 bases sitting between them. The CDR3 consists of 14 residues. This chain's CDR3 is CASSQSAGYNEQFF. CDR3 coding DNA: TGCGCCAGCAGCCAAAGCGCTGGGTACAATGAGCAGTTCTTC.

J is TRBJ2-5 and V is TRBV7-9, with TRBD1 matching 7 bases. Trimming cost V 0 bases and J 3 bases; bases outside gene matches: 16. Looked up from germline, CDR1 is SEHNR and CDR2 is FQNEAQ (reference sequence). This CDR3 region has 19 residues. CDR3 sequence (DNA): TGTGCCAGCAGCTTAGCGCTAAGTACACAGGGGCTGCCAAAAGAGACCCAGTACTTC. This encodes CASSLALSTQGLPKETQYF.

CDR3 in amino acids: CASTSSRQGTGELFF. In DNA form, the CDR3 reads TGTGCCAGCACCTCATCACGGCAGGGGACCGGGGAGCTGTTTTTT. The V and J genes are TRBV6-1 and TRBJ2-2, with D perhaps TRBD1 (6 bases). Trimming removed 7 bases from V and 5 bases from J, with 17 bases in between. Germline-derived CDR1 and CDR2 are MNHNS and SASEGT. CDR3 length: 15 amino acids.

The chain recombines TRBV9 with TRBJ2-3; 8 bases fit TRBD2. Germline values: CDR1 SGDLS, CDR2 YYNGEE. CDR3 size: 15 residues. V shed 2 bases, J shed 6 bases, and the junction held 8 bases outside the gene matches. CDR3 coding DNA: TGTGCCAGCAGCGTTGGGACTAGTGGGGGGGATACGCAGTATTTT. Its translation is CASSVGTSGGDTQYF.

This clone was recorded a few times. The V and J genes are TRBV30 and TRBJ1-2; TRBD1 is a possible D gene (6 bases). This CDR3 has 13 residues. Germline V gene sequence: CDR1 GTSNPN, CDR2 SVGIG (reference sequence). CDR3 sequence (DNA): TGTGCTTACTCCTTGGGGGCCAGTTGGGGCTACACCTTC. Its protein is CAYSLGASWGYTF.

This chain's CDR3 is CASSPRTGGAWTEAFF. The CDR3, as DNA: TGTGCCAGCAGCCCTCGGACAGGGGGCGCTTGGACTGAAGCTTTCTTT. The J gene is TRBJ1-1, the V gene TRBV7-9; 11 bases are shared with TRBD1. Germline assignment: CDR1 SEHNR and CDR2 FQNEAQ (reference sequence). V trimming: 5 bases; J trimming: 5 bases; junction bases outside the gene matches: 10. The CDR3 loop spans 16 amino acids.

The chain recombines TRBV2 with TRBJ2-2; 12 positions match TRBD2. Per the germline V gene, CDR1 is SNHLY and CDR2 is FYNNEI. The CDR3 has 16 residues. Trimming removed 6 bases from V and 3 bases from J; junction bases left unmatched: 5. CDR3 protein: CASSHLAGGDTGELFF. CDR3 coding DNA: TGTGCCAGCAGCCACCTAGCGGGGGGGGACACCGGGGAGCTGTTTTTT.

The CDR3 DNA sequence: TGTGCCAGCAGTTCGTACTATACAGGGATGTATGGCTACACCTTC. Translation gives CASSSYYTGMYGYTF. The chain joins TRBV28 to TRBJ1-2; tentative D call: TRBD1 (6 bases). The ends were cut back, 4 bases at V and 5 bases at J, with 17 bases in the middle. Germline V gives CDR1 MDHEN, CDR2 SYDVKM. The CDR3 is 15 amino acids.

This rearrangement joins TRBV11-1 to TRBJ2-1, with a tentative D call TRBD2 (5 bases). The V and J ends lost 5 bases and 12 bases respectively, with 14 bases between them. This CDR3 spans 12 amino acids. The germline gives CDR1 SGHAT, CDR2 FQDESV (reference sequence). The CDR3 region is CASSPFGRGQFF. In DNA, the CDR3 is TGTGCCAGCAGCCCCTTCGGTCGGGGGCAGTTCTTC.

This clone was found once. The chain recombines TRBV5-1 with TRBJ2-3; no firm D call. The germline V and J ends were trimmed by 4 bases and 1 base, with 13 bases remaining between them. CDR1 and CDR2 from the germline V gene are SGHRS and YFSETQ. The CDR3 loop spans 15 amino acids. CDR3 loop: CASSPRGIGTDTQYF. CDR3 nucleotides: TGCGCCAGCAGCCCGAGAGGCATAGGCACAGATACGCAGTATTTT.

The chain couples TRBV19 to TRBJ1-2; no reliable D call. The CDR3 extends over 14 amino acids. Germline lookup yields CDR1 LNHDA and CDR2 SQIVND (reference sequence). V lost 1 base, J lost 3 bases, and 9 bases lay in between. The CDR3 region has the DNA TGTGCCAGTAGTATAGTCAAGCAGGACTATGGCTACACCTTC. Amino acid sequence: CASSIVKQDYGYTF.

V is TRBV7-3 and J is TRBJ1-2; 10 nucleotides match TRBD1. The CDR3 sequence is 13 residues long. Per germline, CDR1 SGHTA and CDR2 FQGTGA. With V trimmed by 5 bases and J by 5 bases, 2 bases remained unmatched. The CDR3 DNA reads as TGTGCCAGCAGCAAGGGACAGGGGTATGGCTACACCTTC. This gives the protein CASSKGQGYGYTF. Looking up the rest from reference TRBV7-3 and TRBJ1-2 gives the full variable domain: GAGVSQTPSNKVTEKGKYVELRCDPISGHTALYWYRQSLGQGPEFLIYFQGTGAADDSGLPNDRFFAVRPEGSVSTLKIQRTERGDSAVYLCASSKGQGYGYTFGSGTRLTVV.

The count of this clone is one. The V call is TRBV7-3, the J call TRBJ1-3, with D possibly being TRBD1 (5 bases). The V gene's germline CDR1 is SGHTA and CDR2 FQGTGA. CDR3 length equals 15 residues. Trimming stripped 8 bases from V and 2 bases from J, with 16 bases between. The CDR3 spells CASALDSGPGNTIYF. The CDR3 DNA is TGTGCCAGCGCTTTAGACAGCGGGCCTGGAAACACCATATATTTT.

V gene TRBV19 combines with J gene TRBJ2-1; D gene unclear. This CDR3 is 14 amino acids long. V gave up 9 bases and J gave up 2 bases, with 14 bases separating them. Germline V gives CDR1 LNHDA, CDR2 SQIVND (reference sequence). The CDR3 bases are TGTGCCAGCCACGCAGAGGCCGCCTACAATGAGCAGTTCTTC. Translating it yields CASHAEAAYNEQFF.

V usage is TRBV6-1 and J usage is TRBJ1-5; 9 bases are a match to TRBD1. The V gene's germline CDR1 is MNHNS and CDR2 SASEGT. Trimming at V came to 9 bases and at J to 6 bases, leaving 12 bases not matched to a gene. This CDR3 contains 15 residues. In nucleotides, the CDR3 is TGTGCCAGTTGGAGGGACAGGGTCTTCTCTCAGCCCCAGCATTTT. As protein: CASWRDRVFSQPQHF.

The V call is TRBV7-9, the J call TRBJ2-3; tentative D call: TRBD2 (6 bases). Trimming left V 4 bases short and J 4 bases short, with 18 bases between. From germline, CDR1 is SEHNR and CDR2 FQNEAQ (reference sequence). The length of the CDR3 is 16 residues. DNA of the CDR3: TGTGCCAGCAGCTCTATCTTGGCGGGGTCGGCAGATACGCAGTATTTT. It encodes CASSSILAGSADTQYF.

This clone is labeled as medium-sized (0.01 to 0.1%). The CDR3, as DNA: TGCAGTGCTATTCGGGAGACCCAGTACTTC. This translates into CSAIRETQYF. This chain links TRBV20-1 with TRBJ2-5, with unresolved D. Looked up from germline, CDR1 is DFQATT and CDR2 is SNEGSKA (reference sequence). This CDR3 comprises 10 residues. V was cut by 4 bases and J by 5 bases, with 5 bases left in between.

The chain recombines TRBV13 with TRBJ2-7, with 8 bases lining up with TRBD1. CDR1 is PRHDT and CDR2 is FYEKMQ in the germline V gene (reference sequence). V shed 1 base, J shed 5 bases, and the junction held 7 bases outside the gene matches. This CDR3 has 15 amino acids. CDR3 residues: CASSLDAGRGHEQYF. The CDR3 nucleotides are TGTGCCAGCAGCTTAGACGCAGGCAGGGGGCACGAGCAGTACTTC.

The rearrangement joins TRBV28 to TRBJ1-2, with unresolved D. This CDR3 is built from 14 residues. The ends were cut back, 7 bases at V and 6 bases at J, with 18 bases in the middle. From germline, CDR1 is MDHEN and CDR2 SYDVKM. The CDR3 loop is CASTKLHKYHGYTF. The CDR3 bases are TGTGCCAGCACCAAACTACACAAGTATCATGGCTACACCTTC.

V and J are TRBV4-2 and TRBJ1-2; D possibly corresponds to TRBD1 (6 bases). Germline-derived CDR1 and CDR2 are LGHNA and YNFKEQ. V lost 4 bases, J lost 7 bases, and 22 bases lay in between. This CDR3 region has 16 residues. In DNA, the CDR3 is TGTGCCAGCAGCCTCGGCATGGGGGGGGGCATTAGTGGCTACACCTTC. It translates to CASSLGMGGGISGYTF.

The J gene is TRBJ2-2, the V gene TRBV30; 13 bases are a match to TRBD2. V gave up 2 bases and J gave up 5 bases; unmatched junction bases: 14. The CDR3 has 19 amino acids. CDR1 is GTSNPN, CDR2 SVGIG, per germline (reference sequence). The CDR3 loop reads CAWSRTSGSSKRGTGELFF. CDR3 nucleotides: TGTGCCTGGAGTCGGACTAGCGGGAGCTCCAAGCGAGGTACCGGGGAGCTGTTTTTT.